This entry lists 26 T cell receptor beta chains sequenced from one sample in a study of T cells in localized non-small cell lung cancer. Clones were read by immunoSEQ multiplex PCR, and TCRdb kept only the in-frame ones, dropping some. This sample carries 55,000 to 80,000 clones, roughly 81% of them seen once, and the ten largest clones take roughly 14%. Sample: peripheral blood, taken before any cancer treatment. The receptors stem from a female donor over 55 with stage I lung adenocarcinoma.

The rearrangement joins TRBV6-5 to TRBJ2-7; D remains ambiguous. This CDR3 has 14 residues. CDR1 and CDR2 from the germline V gene are MNHEY and SVGAGI. The ends were cut back, 5 bases at V and 5 bases at J, with 16 bases in the middle. DNA for the CDR3: TGTGCCAGCAGTCCCCCCCAAACTCGGGACGAGCAGTACTTC. This codes for CASSPPQTRDEQYF.

The rearrangement links TRBV4-1 to TRBJ2-1, with TRBD2 matching over 7 bases. Germline-derived CDR1 and CDR2 are MGHRA and YSYEKL. The length of the CDR3 is 18 residues. After removal of 4 bases from V and 5 bases from J, the junction contained 17 bases not matched to a gene. Written as DNA, the CDR3 is TGCGCCAGCAGCCCATTGACTAGCTCAAGTGTGGATCACAATGAGCAGTTCTTC. Its translation is CASSPLTSSSVDHNEQFF.

The gene calls are TRBV4-2 and TRBJ2-1, with D hard to call. This CDR3 comprises 16 residues. Germline V gives CDR1 LGHNA, CDR2 YNFKEQ. V was trimmed by 1 base and J by 1 base, leaving 11 bases between them. The CDR3 DNA sequence: TGTGCCAGCAGCCAAGGAAGCGTCAATTCCTACAATGAGCAGTTCTTC. Protein sequence: CASSQGSVNSYNEQFF.

The chain carries TRBV30 and TRBJ2-1, with 7 bases aligning to TRBD2. Germline loops: CDR1 GTSNPN, CDR2 SVGIG (reference sequence). The CDR3 is made up of 15 amino acids. V shed 2 bases, J shed 7 bases, and the junction held 11 bases outside the gene matches. For the CDR3, the DNA is TGTGCCTGGAGTTTCCCATCCTATAGCGGGAATGAGCAGTTCTTC. It codes for CAWSFPSYSGNEQFF.

Remarks on this clone: Other DNA sequences within the sample encode an identical CDR3. J is TRBJ1-5 and V is TRBV7-9; no clear D gene. The CDR3 is 14 residues long. V was trimmed by 1 base and J by 4 bases, leaving 8 bases between them. The germline CDR1 and CDR2 sequences are SEHNR and FQNEAQ (reference sequence). The CDR3, as DNA: TGTGCCAGCAGCTTAGATGTAGGAAATCAGCCCCAGCATTTT. It specifies CASSLDVGNQPQHF.

A remark on this clone: One junction end does not reproduce the germline sequence, and a read error may be involved. The gene calls are TRBV18 and TRBJ1-4; possibly TRBD1 for D (6 bases). Germline V CDR1 and CDR2: KGHSH, LQKENI. This CDR3 has 16 amino acids. The chain's CDR3 is CASSPTGGRTKEKLFF. Here the CDR3 DNA reads TGTGCCAGCTCACCGACCGGGGGCAGGACTAAGGAAAAACTGTTTTTT.

V is TRBV7-8 and J is TRBJ1-5; tentatively, D is TRBD1 (5 bases). This CDR3 is built from 15 residues. With 0 bases removed from V and 7 bases from J, the gap between germline ends came to 13 bases. Germline-derived CDR1 and CDR2 are SGHVS and FQNEAQ. CDR3 sequence: CASSLALQGWQPQHF. The CDR3 coding sequence is TGTGCCAGCAGCTTAGCGCTCCAGGGCTGGCAGCCCCAGCATTTT.

This chain uses TRBV19 with TRBJ2-6, with TRBD1 matching over 9 bases. The CDR3 contains 17 residues. V trimming: 6 bases; J trimming: 0 bases; junction bases outside the gene matches: 6. Germline-derived CDR1 and CDR2 are LNHDA and SQIVND (reference sequence). CDR3 in DNA: TGTGCCAGTAGCGAAGACAGGGGGGGCTCTGGGGCCAACGTCCTGACTTTC. It encodes CASSEDRGGSGANVLTF.

The J gene is TRBJ2-1, the V gene TRBV7-2, with unresolved D. V was clipped by 2 bases and J by 9 bases, with 11 bases between them. CDR1 and CDR2 (germline): SGHTA, FQGNSA. The CDR3 covers 13 residues. This chain's CDR3 is CASSLMIGFEQFF. The CDR3 DNA sequence: TGTGCCAGCAGCTTAATGATCGGGTTTGAGCAGTTCTTC.

V gene TRBV5-1 combines with J gene TRBJ2-5; no clear D. Germline CDR1 SGHRS, CDR2 YFSETQ. V lost 4 bases and J lost 2, with 9 bases in between. CDR3 size: 13 residues. CDR3 in amino acids: CASSPLLQETQYF. The CDR3 DNA sequence: TGCGCCAGCAGCCCACTACTACAAGAGACCCAGTACTTC. Filled out from reference TRBV5-1 and TRBJ2-5, the complete variable domain reads KAGVTQTPRYLIKTRGQQVTLSCSPISGHRSVSWYQQTPGQGLQFLFEYFSETQRNKGNFPGRFSGRQFSNSRSEMNVSTLELGDSALYLCASSPLLQETQYFGPGTRLLVL.

V usage is TRBV15 and J usage is TRBJ2-1; 8 nucleotides line up with TRBD1. Germline CDR1 and CDR2: LNHNV and YYDKDF (reference sequence). This CDR3 contains 15 residues. Germline trimming cut 1 base from V and 7 bases from J; bases unmatched to any gene: 6. The CDR3 region has the DNA TGTGCCACCAGCAGAGGGACAGGGCCCAAGAATGAGCAGTTCTTC. Its translation is CATSRGTGPKNEQFF.

The chain couples TRBV10-1 to TRBJ2-7; D possibly corresponds to TRBD2 (6 bases). V shed 10 bases and J shed 7 bases, with 20 bases lying between them. This CDR3 spans 13 amino acids. Germline CDR1 is WNHNN and CDR2 is SYGVQD (reference sequence). CDR3 loop: CATLSRGRWEQYF. DNA for the CDR3: TGCGCCACGCTTAGCCGGGGGAGGTGGGAGCAGTACTTC.

The V gene is TRBV10-3, the J gene TRBJ2-7; tentative D call: TRBD2 (5 bases). The CDR3 length is 16 residues. V was clipped by 1 base and J by 5 bases, with 18 bases between them. Germline CDR1 and CDR2: ENHRY and SYGVKD. CDR3 nucleotides: TGTGCCATCAGTGAGTGGTATTCCAGCGGAAGGAACGAGCAGTACTTC. Amino acid sequence: CAISEWYSSGRNEQYF.

In its sample, this clone was seen once. The CDR3 nucleotides are TGTGCCAGCAGCCCCGGTGGGGTGAACACTGAAGCTTTCTTT. Translating it yields CASSPGGVNTEAFF. The V and J genes are TRBV9 and TRBJ1-1; D ambiguous. Trimming took off 4 bases at V and 0 bases at J, with 10 bases between the two ends. CDR3 length: 14 amino acids. CDR1 is SGDLS and CDR2 is YYNGEE in the germline V gene.

To note about this clone: At one of its ends the junction is not consistent with the germline gene, which may arise from a read error. This chain connects TRBV2 to TRBJ2-1; 12 bases align to TRBD2. Germline V gene data show CDR1 as SNHLY and CDR2 as FYNNEI. CDR3 length equals 12 residues. The chain's CDR3 is CASSQTLAGGLF. The CDR3 DNA is TGTGCCAGCAGTCAGACTCTAGCGGGGGGGCTCTTC. The full variable domain, in which reference TRBV2 and TRBJ2-1 provide the parts outside the CDR3, is EPEVTQTPSHQVTQMGQEVILRCVPISNHLYFYWYRQILGQKVEFLVSFYNNEISEKSEIFDDQFSVERPDGSNFTLKIRSTKLEDSAMYFCASSQTLAGGLFGPGTRLTVL.

V usage is TRBV10-3 and J usage is TRBJ1-2, with 9 bases matching TRBD1. Germline CDR1 is ENHRY and CDR2 is SYGVKD. V trimming: 6 bases; J trimming: 8 bases; junction bases outside the gene matches: 7. CDR3 length equals 13 residues. CDR3: CAIREQGAEGYTF. The CDR3 coding sequence is TGTGCCATCAGAGAACAGGGGGCGGAGGGCTACACCTTC.

This chain connects TRBV5-4 to TRBJ2-3; D is unresolved. Trimming removed 4 bases at V and 0 bases at J, with 6 bases between. Germline assignment: CDR1 SGHNT and CDR2 YYREEE (reference sequence). The CDR3 totals 13 residues. CDR3 in DNA: TGTGCCAGCAGCCTGGCTAGCACAGATACGCAGTATTTT. Translating gives CASSLASTDTQYF.

The chain has TRBV30 and TRBJ1-2; tentative D call: TRBD1 (6 bases). The ends were cut back, 2 bases at V and 5 bases at J, with 15 bases in the middle. CDR3 length: 14 amino acids. Per germline, CDR1 GTSNPN and CDR2 SVGIG (reference sequence). CDR3: CAWSTIGTNYGYTF. CDR3 sequence (DNA): TGTGCCTGGAGTACTATCGGGACAAATTATGGCTACACCTTC.

CDR3 sequence (DNA): TGTGCCAGCAGACCCCTAGCGAGCTCCTACGAGCAGTACTTC. Protein: CASRPLASSYEQYF. The chain couples TRBV6-6 to TRBJ2-7; D possibly corresponds to TRBD2 (6 bases). With 6 bases removed from V and 0 bases from J, the gap between germline ends came to 12 bases. The germline gives CDR1 MNHNY, CDR2 SVGAGI (reference sequence). The CDR3 runs to 14 residues.

The gene calls are TRBV5-6 and TRBJ1-1; D remains ambiguous. CDR1 and CDR2 (germline): SGHDT, YYEEEE. There are 12 residues in the CDR3. The V and J ends lost 6 bases and 4 bases respectively, with 10 bases between them. CDR3 in amino acids: CASILPGTEAFF. Here the CDR3 DNA reads TGTGCCAGCATCCTCCCGGGCACTGAAGCTTTCTTT.

This clone was seen a few times. The chain has TRBV2 and TRBJ1-3, with a weak D call TRBD1 (6 bases). The germline gives CDR1 SNHLY, CDR2 FYNNEI. V gave up 7 bases and J gave up 2 bases, with 12 bases separating them. The length of the CDR3 is 14 residues. The CDR3 sequence is CASKGVIAGNTIYF. CDR3 DNA: TGTGCCAGCAAGGGGGTTATAGCTGGAAACACCATATATTTT. Supplemented by reference TRBV2 and TRBJ1-3, the full variable domain reads EPEVTQTPSHQVTQMGQEVILRCVPISNHLYFYWYRQILGQKVEFLVSFYNNEISEKSEIFDDQFSVERPDGSNFTLKIRSTKLEDSAMYFCASKGVIAGNTIYFGEGSWLTVV.

This CDR3 reads CASSLSSPGDSTDTQYF. As DNA, the CDR3 is TGCGCCAGCAGCTTGAGTTCCCCGGGGGACAGCACAGATACGCAGTATTTT. The chain combines TRBV5-1 with TRBJ2-3; D possibly corresponds to TRBD2 (6 bases). This CDR3 has 17 amino acids. Per the germline V gene, CDR1 is SGHRS and CDR2 is YFSETQ. The V end was cut by 1 base, the J end by 0 bases, with 15 bases between.

The chain carries TRBV2 and TRBJ2-3; 7 bases align to TRBD1. The CDR3 spans 15 residues. Losses at the gene ends were 5 bases for V and 4 bases for J; bases not matched to a gene: 9. Germline V gene data show CDR1 as SNHLY and CDR2 as FYNNEI. For the CDR3, the DNA is TGTGCCAGCAGTCGTACAGGGGTGGCTTCAGATACGCAGTATTTT. This sequence encodes CASSRTGVASDTQYF.

The chain links TRBV9 to TRBJ1-2; the D is unclear. Germline V lookup: CDR1 SGDLS, CDR2 YYNGEE. This CDR3 region has 13 residues. The V end lost 7 bases, the J end lost 0 bases, and 10 bases lay between the germline ends. The chain's CDR3 is CASRAEPNYGYTF. Written as DNA, the CDR3 is TGTGCCAGCCGGGCCGAACCTAACTATGGCTACACCTTC.

CDR3 sequence: CASSLGGQLRDYGYTF. CDR3 in DNA: TGTGCCAGCAGCTTAGGGGGACAGCTCCGGGACTATGGCTACACCTTC. The chain links TRBV7-8 to TRBJ1-2, with 7 bases matching TRBD1. This CDR3 region has 16 residues. Trimming removed 1 base from V and 3 bases from J; junction bases left unmatched: 8. CDR1 and CDR2 from the germline V gene are SGHVS and FQNEAQ.

The rearrangement links TRBV28 to TRBJ2-7; perhaps TRBD1 as D (6 bases). The germline gives CDR1 MDHEN, CDR2 SYDVKM. Trimming shortened V by 7 bases and J by 2 bases, and 15 bases separated the two germline ends. The CDR3 has 14 residues. The CDR3 DNA reads as TGTGCCAGCACTCAAGGAGGACAGACCTACGAGCAGTACTTC. Translated: CASTQGGQTYEQYF. Together with reference TRBV28 and TRBJ2-7, the CDR3 gives the full variable domain: DVKVTQSSRYLVKRTGEKVFLECVQDMDHENMFWYRQDPGLGLRLIYFSYDVKMKEKGDIPEGYSVSREKKERFSLILESASTNQTSMYLCASTQGGQTYEQYFGPGTRLTVT.